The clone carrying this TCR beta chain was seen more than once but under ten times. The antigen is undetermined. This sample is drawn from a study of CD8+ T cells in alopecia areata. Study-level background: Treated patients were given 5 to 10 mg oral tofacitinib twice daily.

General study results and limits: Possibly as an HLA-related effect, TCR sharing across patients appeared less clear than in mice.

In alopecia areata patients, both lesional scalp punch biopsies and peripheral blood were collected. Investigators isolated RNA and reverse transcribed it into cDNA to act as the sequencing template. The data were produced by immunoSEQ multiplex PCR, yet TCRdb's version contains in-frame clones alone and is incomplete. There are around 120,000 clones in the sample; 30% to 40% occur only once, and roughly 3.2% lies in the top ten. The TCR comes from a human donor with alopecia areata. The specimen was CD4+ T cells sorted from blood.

The CDR3 loop reads CAGDRTNEQFF. The CDR3 nucleotides read TGTGCCGGAGACAGGACTAATGAGCAGTTCTTC. The chain couples TRBV30 to TRBJ2-1; weak D call: TRBD1 (6 bases). CDR3 length: 11 amino acids. V was shortened by 8 bases and J by 7 bases, with 12 bases between the two germline ends. The V gene's germline CDR1 is GTSNPN and CDR2 SVGIG (reference sequence).